This TCR beta chain was sequenced in a study of identical twins. Notes on the study in general: Alpha sequences out of frame and shared by twins had excess low generation probability. High-abundance cord blood beta clonotypes had fewer insertions; memory repertoires showed none.

Carrying unique molecular identifiers, the cDNA also gained a universal primer site through template switching. Each CDR3 protein is one row after TCRdb ran MiXCR on the 5' RACE reads. The table has under 900,000 distinct CDR3 sequences, approximately 13% seen once; the top ten hold 1.5% to 2%. CDR3 length: 17 residues. Looked up from germline, CDR1 is DFQATT and CDR2 is SNEGSKA (reference sequence). Trimming cost V 1 base and J 0 bases; bases outside gene matches: 5. Of note for this clonotype: What it recognizes is unknown.

The same data also contributed to another study, on yellow fever vaccine responses in identical twins.

J is TRBJ2-6 and V is TRBV20-1; 8 bases agree with TRBD1. This TCR was recovered from a woman under 30 in good health. Sequencing used PBMCs. The CDR3 DNA is TGCAGTGCTAGAGTCGAGACAGGGGACTCTGGGGCCAACGTCCTGACTTTC. Translating gives CSARVETGDSGANVLTF.